What follows are 8 T cell receptor beta chains derived from one specimen sequenced in a study of blood T cells in healthy people across ages. Next came a second PCR, run for 7 to 11 cycles, which used a sample-barcoded 5' primer along with a J-beta primer mix. MiXCR was run by TCRdb on the 5' RACE reads, yielding one entry per CDR3 protein. The data contain about 1.5 million distinct CDR3 sequences, about 40% of them singletons. The sequenced sample was blood. The receptors derive from a woman between 18 and 29 years old in good health.

The sample holds one count of this clonotype. The V call is TRBV7-3, the J call TRBJ2-1, with 10 positions matching TRBD2. V lost 5 bases to trimming and J lost 2 bases; unmatched junction nucleotides: 9. Germline V gene sequence: CDR1 SGHTA, CDR2 FQGTGA. The CDR3 has 17 amino acids. Written as DNA, the CDR3 is TGTGCCAGCAGCCCAGGAGGACTAGCGGTTGCCTACAATGAGCAGTTCTTC. Protein: CASSPGGLAVAYNEQFF.

The J gene is TRBJ2-1, the V gene TRBV9, with TRBD2 as a possible D gene (6 bases). V was trimmed by 3 bases and J by 9 bases, leaving 13 bases between them. Germline loops: CDR1 SGDLS, CDR2 YYNGEE. The CDR3 runs 13 residues. For the CDR3, the DNA is TGTGCCAGCAGCGGGACTGACGGGGGTGAGCAGTTCTTC. Protein product: CASSGTDGGEQFF.

The rearrangement uses TRBV6-5 and TRBJ2-1, with a possible D match to TRBD2 (5 bases). Trimming took 2 bases from V and 3 from J, leaving 11 bases between them. The CDR3 is 15 residues long. Germline loops: CDR1 MNHEY, CDR2 SVGAGI. The CDR3 DNA follows: TGTGCCAGCAGTTACAGGAGGATTGGCTACAATGAGCAGTTCTTC. Protein sequence: CASSYRRIGYNEQFF.

This clonotype was observed a few times. The CDR3 coding sequence is TGTGCCAGCAGTAAATCCAGGGGGTACCAAGAGACCCAGTACTTC. Its protein is CASSKSRGYQETQYF. V is TRBV28 and J is TRBJ2-5; TRBD1 matches at 7 bases. V was clipped by 5 bases and J by 0 bases; unmatched bases: 6. The V gene's germline CDR1 is MDHEN and CDR2 SYDVKM. This CDR3 has 15 amino acids.

This clonotype was counted only a few times. The chain links TRBV20-1 to TRBJ2-4, with D possibly matching TRBD2 (6 bases). The CDR3 spans 13 residues. Trimming left V 6 bases short and J 6 bases short, with 15 bases between. Germline CDR1 reads DFQATT; CDR2 reads SNEGSKA (reference sequence). The CDR3 loop is CSATSPGPNIQYF. The CDR3 DNA sequence: TGCAGTGCCACTAGCCCCGGGCCAAACATTCAGTACTTC.

In this sample, this clonotype turned up a few times. The chain combines TRBV12-3 or TRBV12-4 with TRBJ2-3; tentative D call: TRBD2 (6 bases). Between the trimmed V and J ends, which lost 0 bases and 1 base, there was a span of 8 bases. This CDR3 region has 15 residues. The CDR3 reads CASSLATGGTDTQYF. In DNA form, the CDR3 reads TGTGCCAGCAGTTTAGCGACGGGGGGCACAGATACGCAGTATTTT.

A few counts support this clonotype. The genes are TRBV20-1 and TRBJ2-3, with D possibly being TRBD1 (6 bases). The CDR3 runs to 13 residues. From germline, CDR1 is DFQATT and CDR2 SNEGSKA (reference sequence). The V and J ends lost 3 bases and 5 bases respectively, with 12 bases between them. The CDR3 spells CSASRQGLDTQYF. CDR3 sequence (DNA): TGCAGTGCTAGTAGGCAGGGGTTAGATACGCAGTATTTT.

The V call is TRBV12-3 or TRBV12-4, the J call TRBJ1-1, with D maybe TRBD1 (6 bases). The germline V and J ends were trimmed by 8 bases and 6 bases, with 16 bases remaining between them. This CDR3 is 13 amino acids long. This CDR3 reads CASASQNRAEAFF. DNA for the CDR3: TGTGCCAGCGCCTCCCAAAACAGGGCTGAAGCTTTCTTT.